These 30 T cell receptor beta chains came from one sample sequenced in a study of T cell changes during pregnancy in multiple sclerosis. Only in-frame clones appear in the TCRdb table, and some are missing; sequencing was by immunoSEQ multiplex PCR. The sample has about 50,000 clones, around 92% seen once. The sample here was CD4+ T cells from peripheral blood mononuclear cells, taken in the third trimester of pregnancy. These receptors all come from a female donor with multiple sclerosis, enrolled in a pregnancy study.

This chain uses TRBV2 with TRBJ1-4; 7 bases match TRBD1. CDR1 and CDR2 from the germline V gene are SNHLY and FYNNEI. V was clipped by 6 bases and J by 12 bases; unmatched bases: 4. This CDR3 has 11 residues. For the CDR3, the DNA is TGTGCCAGCAGGGTCGACAGGGAACTGTTTTTT. Its translation is CASRVDRELFF.

CDR3 loop: CASSSDGGLGTGELFF. The DNA for the CDR3 is TGTGCCAGCAGTTCAGACGGGGGATTAGGGACCGGGGAGCTGTTTTTT. The chain carries TRBV11-3 and TRBJ2-2; TRBD2 might be the D (6 bases). V lost 6 bases and J lost 5, with 19 bases in between. Germline V gives CDR1 SGHNT, CDR2 YENEEA. The CDR3 runs to 16 residues. Full variable domain (missing parts from reference TRBV11-3 and TRBJ2-2): EAGVVQSPRYKIIEKKQPVAFWCNPISGHNTLYWYLQNLGQGPELLIRYENEEAVDDSQLPKDRFSAERLKGVDSTLKIQPAELGDSAVYLCASSSDGGLGTGELFFGEGSRLTVL.

The chain has TRBV9 and TRBJ1-1; 7 bases are shared with TRBD1. The CDR3 consists of 14 residues. The germline gives CDR1 SGDLS, CDR2 YYNGEE. V trimming: 3 bases; J trimming: 4 bases; junction bases outside the gene matches: 6. The CDR3 bases are TGTGCCAGCAGCGAGGGGGCGGGGGGCACTGAAGCTTTCTTT. Its protein product is CASSEGAGGTEAFF.

The rearrangement joins TRBV19 to TRBJ1-5, with D maybe TRBD1 (5 bases). V was shortened by 5 bases and J by 3 bases, with 17 bases between the two germline ends. CDR1 and CDR2 (germline): LNHDA, SQIVND (reference sequence). The CDR3 runs 16 residues. CDR3 nucleotide sequence: TGTGCCAGTAGTCGGCCAGACCTAGGGGCCAATCAGCCCCAGCATTTT. Its translation: CASSRPDLGANQPQHF. The entire variable domain, with the rest obtained from reference TRBV19 and TRBJ1-5, is as follows: DGGITQSPKYLFRKEGQNVTLSCEQNLNHDAMYWYRQDPGQGLRLIYYSQIVNDFQKGDIAEGYSVSREKKESFPLTVTSAQKNPTAFYLCASSRPDLGANQPQHFGDGTRLSIL.

The chain links TRBV6-5 to TRBJ1-5, with 8 positions matching TRBD1. The CDR3 runs to 14 residues. Germline V gene sequence: CDR1 MNHEY, CDR2 SVGAGI. Trimming cost V 6 bases and J 4 bases; bases outside gene matches: 5. The CDR3 bases are TGTGCCAGCAGCCAAACAGGGGGAAATCAGCCCCAGCATTTT. This translates into CASSQTGGNQPQHF.

The chain uses TRBV6-1 and TRBJ2-5, with TRBD1 matching 8 bases. This CDR3 is 15 amino acids long. With V trimmed by 4 bases and J by 5 bases, 9 bases remained unmatched. Germline CDR1 MNHNS, CDR2 SASEGT. CDR3: CASSVGAGGAETQYF. As DNA, the CDR3 is TGTGCCAGCAGTGTGGGAGCAGGGGGCGCTGAGACCCAGTACTTC.

J is TRBJ1-3 and V is TRBV6-5; the match to TRBD1 covers 9 bases. Trimming took 7 bases from V and 4 from J; bases not matched to a gene: 8. This CDR3 is 15 amino acids long. Germline V CDR1 and CDR2: MNHEY, SVGAGI. CDR3 DNA: TGTGCCAGCACCTCTACCGGGACAGGGGGAAACACCATATATTTT. Translation gives CASTSTGTGGNTIYF.

This clone was found once. The rearrangement links TRBV9 to TRBJ1-3; D uncertain. The CDR3 length is 11 residues. V was shortened by 3 bases and J by 7 bases, with 5 bases between the two germline ends. Germline CDR1 is SGDLS and CDR2 is YYNGEE. CDR3 sequence (DNA): TGTGCCAGCAGCGCACTTAACACCATATATTTT. Protein sequence: CASSALNTIYF.

V and J are TRBV7-2 and TRBJ1-4; D is unclear. With 2 bases removed from V and 2 bases from J, the gap between germline ends came to 18 bases. The CDR3 runs to 18 residues. Germline loops: CDR1 SGHTA, CDR2 FQGNSA. The CDR3 loop reads CASSLYPRIGYTNEKLFF. Here the CDR3 DNA reads TGTGCCAGCAGCTTATACCCACGGATCGGGTATACTAATGAAAAACTGTTTTTT.

The V and J genes are TRBV5-1 and TRBJ2-2; perhaps TRBD2 as D (5 bases). Germline V gene lookup returns CDR1 SGHRS and CDR2 YFSETQ. This CDR3 region has 15 residues. V dropped 7 bases and J dropped 1 base, with 14 bases sitting between them. The CDR3 sequence is CASRGLGENTGELFF. CDR3 sequence (DNA): TGCGCCAGCCGGGGTCTTGGAGAGAACACCGGGGAGCTGTTTTTT. Filled out from reference TRBV5-1 and TRBJ2-2, the complete variable domain reads KAGVTQTPRYLIKTRGQQVTLSCSPISGHRSVSWYQQTPGQGLQFLFEYFSETQRNKGNFPGRFSGRQFSNSRSEMNVSTLELGDSALYLCASRGLGENTGELFFGEGSRLTVL.

J is TRBJ1-2 and V is TRBV2, with D possibly being TRBD1 (5 bases). Germline V gene sequence: CDR1 SNHLY, CDR2 FYNNEI. The CDR3 totals 14 residues. The ends were cut back, 7 bases at V and 2 bases at J, with 14 bases in the middle. The CDR3: CASNRRRGNYGYTF. The CDR3 region has the DNA TGTGCCAGCAACCGGAGGCGGGGGAACTATGGCTACACCTTC.

This clone appeared once. The rearrangement joins TRBV18 to TRBJ1-5; TRBD1 aligns across 8 bases. With V trimmed by 3 bases and J by 5 bases, 6 bases remained unmatched. CDR1 is KGHSH, CDR2 LQKENI, per germline. This CDR3 has 15 amino acids. CDR3 in amino acids: CASSPGQADDQPQHF. CDR3 nucleotides: TGTGCCAGCTCACCGGGACAGGCCGACGATCAGCCCCAGCATTTT.

The rearrangement uses TRBV7-2 and TRBJ1-2; 10 nucleotides match TRBD1. Germline CDR1 is SGHTA and CDR2 is FQGNSA. V lost 0 bases and J lost 8; bases outside the gene matches: 6. CDR3 size: 15 residues. As DNA, the CDR3 is TGTGCCAGCAGCTTAGCCCCGGGACAGGGGAAGGGCTACACCTTC. Protein product: CASSLAPGQGKGYTF.

The J gene is TRBJ2-3, the V gene TRBV7-3, with 10 bases aligning to TRBD2. The CDR3 extends over 15 amino acids. The germline CDR1 and CDR2 sequences are SGHTA and FQGTGA. The trim removed 5 bases at V and 3 bases at J, leaving 5 bases unmatched. The CDR3: CASSTQRGGTDTQYF. For the CDR3, the DNA is TGTGCCAGCAGCACTCAGCGGGGGGGTACAGATACGCAGTATTTT.

This clone was found a few times. V and J are TRBV11-1 and TRBJ1-6; D is unresolved. CDR3 size: 14 residues. From germline, CDR1 is SGHAT and CDR2 FQDESV (reference sequence). Deletions cut 5 bases from V and 2 bases from J, with 7 bases between. The CDR3 region is CASSRGAYNSPLHF. The CDR3 DNA sequence: TGTGCCAGCAGCCGCGGAGCCTATAATTCACCCCTCCACTTT.

CDR3 nucleotide sequence: TGCGCCAGCAGCACGGGACAGCGGGAAGCTTTCTTT. Translation: CASSTGQREAFF. The rearrangement joins TRBV5-1 to TRBJ1-1; TRBD1 agrees at 7 bases. The germline CDR1 and CDR2 sequences are SGHRS and YFSETQ. CDR3 length: 12 amino acids. With V trimmed by 4 bases and J by 8 bases, 5 bases remained unmatched. Filled out from reference TRBV5-1 and TRBJ1-1, the complete variable domain reads KAGVTQTPRYLIKTRGQQVTLSCSPISGHRSVSWYQQTPGQGLQFLFEYFSETQRNKGNFPGRFSGRQFSNSRSEMNVSTLELGDSALYLCASSTGQREAFFGQGTRLTVV.

The chain joins TRBV30 to TRBJ1-1, with a weak D call TRBD1 (5 bases). Per the germline V gene, CDR1 is GTSNPN and CDR2 is SVGIG (reference sequence). V was shortened by 7 bases and J by 2 bases, with 17 bases between the two germline ends. The CDR3 length is 14 residues. CDR3 amino acids: CASPGAGFNTEAFF. The CDR3 DNA reads as TGTGCCTCGCCCGGAGCAGGGTTCAACACTGAAGCTTTCTTT. The whole variable domain, filled in from reference TRBV30 and TRBJ1-1, reads SQTIHQWPATLVQPVGSPLSLECTVEGTSNPNLYWYRQAAGRGLQLLFYSVGIGQISSEVPQNLSASRPQDRQFILSSKKLLLSDSGFYLCASPGAGFNTEAFFGQGTRLTVV.

The chain carries TRBV30 and TRBJ2-7; D possibly corresponds to TRBD2 (6 bases). V gave up 1 base and J gave up 1 base, with 11 bases separating them. Germline V CDR1 and CDR2: GTSNPN, SVGIG (reference sequence). The CDR3 length is 14 residues. The CDR3 DNA is TGTGCCTGGAGTGCGGGGGACGGATCCTACGAGCAGTACTTC. Translated: CAWSAGDGSYEQYF.

The rearrangement uses TRBV6-5 and TRBJ1-1, with D perhaps TRBD1 (6 bases). CDR1 is MNHEY and CDR2 is SVGAGI in the germline V gene. The CDR3 covers 14 residues. V was shortened by 5 bases and J by 0 bases, with 10 bases between the two germline ends. As DNA, the CDR3 is TGTGCCAGCAGTAAAAGGACAGTGAACACTGAAGCTTTCTTT. Amino acids: CASSKRTVNTEAFF.

The CDR3: CASNWGGAAQPQHF. The CDR3 DNA reads as TGTGCCAGCAATTGGGGGGGGGCGGCTCAGCCCCAGCATTTT. The genes are TRBV18 and TRBJ1-5, with D possibly TRBD1 on 6 matching bases. Germline CDR1 and CDR2: KGHSH and LQKENI. V dropped 8 bases and J dropped 6 bases, with 17 bases sitting between them. The CDR3 length is 14 residues.

This clone was seen just once. This sequence joins TRBV4-3 and TRBJ2-1; maybe TRBD2 (6 bases). The CDR3 runs to 16 residues. The V gene lost 1 base and the J gene lost 3 bases, with 13 bases spanning the gap. Germline V gives CDR1 LGHNA, CDR2 YSLEER. The CDR3 DNA sequence: TGCGCCAGCAGCCAAGGACCGGGACTTTACTACAATGAGCAGTTCTTC. Translated: CASSQGPGLYYNEQFF.

The J gene is TRBJ1-2, the V gene TRBV6-1; D gene ambiguous. Trimming removed 6 bases at V and 3 bases at J, with 14 bases between. CDR1 is MNHNS and CDR2 is SASEGT in the germline V gene. The CDR3 totals 14 residues. CDR3 in DNA: TGTGCCAGCAGCCCGAGGTTCGCTGACTATGGCTACACCTTC. This translates into CASSPRFADYGYTF.

This clone is medium-sized by share. The chain is built from TRBV6-1 and TRBJ1-5; no firm D call. Trimming took off 2 bases at V and 5 bases at J, with 4 bases between the two ends. This CDR3 is built from 12 residues. Per germline, CDR1 MNHNS and CDR2 SASEGT. The CDR3 is CASSEFDQPQHF. CDR3 bases: TGTGCCAGCAGTGAATTCGATCAGCCCCAGCATTTT.

The chain uses TRBV5-4 and TRBJ2-2; TRBD2 agrees at 10 bases. Germline V gene sequence: CDR1 SGHNT, CDR2 YYREEE (reference sequence). The CDR3 spans 16 residues. V lost 2 bases to trimming and J lost 3 bases; unmatched junction nucleotides: 4. CDR3 nucleotide sequence: TGTGCCAGCAGCTTAAGAGCGGGGGGGGACACCGGGGAGCTGTTTTTT. Protein sequence: CASSLRAGGDTGELFF.

The rearrangement links TRBV6-6 to TRBJ1-2, with a tentative D call TRBD1 (6 bases). V was pared by 11 bases and J by 7 bases, with 14 bases between. CDR1 and CDR2 from the germline V gene are MNHNY and SVGAGI (reference sequence). The CDR3 is made up of 11 amino acids. CDR3 coding DNA: TGTGCCTCTAAGGGGGGGTCTGGCTACACCTTC. Its translation: CASKGGSGYTF.

The chain has TRBV29-1 and TRBJ1-2, with 8 bases identical to TRBD1. Germline-derived CDR1 and CDR2 are SQVTM and ANQGSEA. The CDR3 contains 15 residues. V trimming: 6 bases; J trimming: 8 bases; junction bases outside the gene matches: 17. The CDR3 DNA reads TGCAGCGTCGTTCGTTGGGAGGGACAGGCGACAGGCTACACCTTC. Its protein product is CSVVRWEGQATGYTF.

The chain recombines TRBV9 with TRBJ1-2; TRBD1 is a possible D gene (5 bases). Germline V CDR1 and CDR2: SGDLS, YYNGEE. Trimming took off 4 bases at V and 0 bases at J, with 13 bases between the two ends. CDR3 length: 15 residues. The CDR3 reads CASSPGVLSNYGYTF. In nucleotides, the CDR3 is TGTGCCAGCAGCCCGGGGGTGCTTTCTAACTATGGCTACACCTTC.

The chain has TRBV7-3 and TRBJ1-2; 7 bases align to TRBD1. Germline CDR1 SGHTA, CDR2 FQGTGA. With 5 bases clipped from V and 2 bases from J, the junction kept 11 bases outside the gene matches. The CDR3 consists of 16 residues. CDR3 bases: TGTGCCAGCAGCCGCACCGGGACAGAAGAGAACTATGGCTACACCTTC. Protein: CASSRTGTEENYGYTF.

DNA for the CDR3: TGCGCCAGCAGCCAAGGCTCCGGGACAGGGGGTCAGCCCCAGCATTTT. It specifies CASSQGSGTGGQPQHF. J is TRBJ1-5 and V is TRBV4-1, with 11 bases matching TRBD1. Germline-derived CDR1 and CDR2 are MGHRA and YSYEKL. The CDR3 sequence is 16 residues long. V dropped 1 base and J dropped 6; count of bases not matched to a gene: 5.

The rearrangement uses TRBV18 and TRBJ2-7; D may be TRBD2 (5 bases). In germline, CDR1 is KGHSH, CDR2 LQKENI. The germline V and J ends were trimmed by 3 bases and 8 bases, with 17 bases remaining between them. The CDR3 has 14 amino acids. CDR3 DNA sequence: TGTGCCAGCTCACCGACCTACGAGGGAGCAAAGCAGTACTTC. As protein: CASSPTYEGAKQYF.